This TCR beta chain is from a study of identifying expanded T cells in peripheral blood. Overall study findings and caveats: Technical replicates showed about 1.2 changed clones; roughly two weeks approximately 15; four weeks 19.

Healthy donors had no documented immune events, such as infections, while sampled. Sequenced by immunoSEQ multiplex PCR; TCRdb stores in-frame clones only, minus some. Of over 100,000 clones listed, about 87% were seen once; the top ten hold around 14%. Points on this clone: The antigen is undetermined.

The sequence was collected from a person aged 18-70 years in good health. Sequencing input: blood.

The CDR3 DNA reads as TGTGCCAGCAGCTTAGCACAAAACTACGAGCAGTACTTC. Its protein is CASSLAQNYEQYF. The rearrangement joins TRBV7-9 to TRBJ2-7, with D hard to call. Deletions cut 0 bases from V and 3 bases from J, with 6 bases between. In germline, CDR1 is SEHNR, CDR2 FQNEAQ (reference sequence). The CDR3 is 13 amino acids.